A selection of T cell receptor beta chains follows, all from one sample in a study of persistence of HIV-infected CD4 T cells. Data came from immunoSEQ multiplex PCR; TCRdb stores just in-frame clones and leaves some out. The data hold around 48,000 clones, with 75% to 85% observed a single time. Antigen specificity for these receptors is unknown. This specimen consisted of CD4+ T cells sorted from PBMCs after roughly 18-hour stimulation, obtained from a patient who received antiretroviral therapy. All receptors derive from an adult man with HIV who was CMV-seropositive. Each CDR3 is given with its conserved first and last residue. A D gene is named only where the DNA matches it firmly. The size field is filled for only some rows; it gives once, few, many or a size class.

D: TRBD1; V: TRBV27; size: few; J: TRBJ1-1; DNA: TGTGCCAGCAGAATGGAGACAGGGGGTGTCCATGAAGCTTTCTTT; CDR3: CASRMETGGVHEAFF
D: -; V: TRBV25-1; size: -; J: TRBJ1-5; DNA: TGTGCCAGCGGGGGCCCTTATAGCAATCAGCCCCAGCATTTT; CDR3: CASGGPYSNQPQHF
D: -; V: TRBV2; size: -; J: TRBJ1-1; DNA: TGTGCCAGCAGTGAAAGGAGTTCTATCGGGGGCAACACTGAAGCTTTCTTT; CDR3: CASSERSSIGGNTEAFF
D: -; V: TRBV6-4; size: -; J: TRBJ1-2; DNA: TGTGCCAGCAGTGACTGGGGCGGGCTGCGGAGTGACTACACCTTC; CDR3: CASSDWGGLRSDYTF
D: -; V: TRBV7-2; size: -; J: TRBJ2-6; DNA: TGTGCCAGCAGCTTCGGGGCTCCTGGGGCCAACGTCCTGACTTTC; CDR3: CASSFGAPGANVLTF
D: -; V: TRBV7-2; size: few; J: TRBJ1-2; DNA: TGTGCCAGCAGCTCATCCGGGACCTTAGGAGGCTACACCTTC; CDR3: CASSSSGTLGGYTF
D: -; V: TRBV2; size: -; J: TRBJ2-7; DNA: TGTGCCAGCAGACGGATCTCCTACGAGCAGTACTTC; CDR3: CASRRISYEQYF
D: -; V: TRBV7-2; size: -; J: TRBJ2-2; DNA: TGTGCCAGCAGCTTAGACAGGGTGATAAGAAACACCGGGGAGCTGTTTTTT; CDR3: CASSLDRVIRNTGELFF
D: TRBD1; V: TRBV27; size: -; J: TRBJ2-7; DNA: TGTGCCAGCGGATCCCCGGGACAGGGCGTCCACGAGCAGTACTTC; CDR3: CASGSPGQGVHEQYF
D: -; V: TRBV7-9; size: few; J: TRBJ2-7; DNA: TGTGCCAGCAGCTTATACGGAGCGGGGACATCCTACGAGCAGTACTTC; CDR3: CASSLYGAGTSYEQYF
D: TRBD2; V: TRBV6-5; size: -; J: TRBJ2-7; DNA: TGTGCCAGCTATACTCCGGGGGGACCCTACGAGCAGTACTTC; CDR3: CASYTPGGPYEQYF
D: -; V: TRBV6-5; size: -; J: TRBJ2-7; DNA: TGTGCCAGCAGGAGGGAGGACGAGCAGTACTTC; CDR3: CASRREDEQYF
D: -; V: TRBV7-9; size: -; J: TRBJ1-1; DNA: TGTGCCAGCAGCGCGAGCGGGGCCCCTGAAGCTTTCTTT; CDR3: CASSASGAPEAFF
D: -; V: TRBV4-3; size: -; J: TRBJ2-3; DNA: TGCGCCAGCAGCCAAATGAGAGGAGATACGCAGTATTTT; CDR3: CASSQMRGDTQYF
D: -; V: TRBV6-1; size: -; J: TRBJ2-7; DNA: TGTGCCAGCAGTGACCCCGGACACCTGAGCTCCTACGAGCAGTACTTC; CDR3: CASSDPGHLSSYEQYF
D: TRBD1; V: TRBV27; size: -; J: TRBJ1-5; DNA: TGTGCCAGCAGGCCGACAGGGGCAAATCAGCCCCAGCATTTT; CDR3: CASRPTGANQPQHF
D: -; V: TRBV30; size: -; J: TRBJ1-6; DNA: TGTGCCTGGGGGGTTTCGAGACTTTTTAATTCACCCCTCCACTTT; CDR3: CAWGVSRLFNSPLHF
D: -; V: TRBV5-4; size: -; J: TRBJ2-3; DNA: TGTGCCAGCAGCTTGTCAACAGATACGCAGTATTTT; CDR3: CASSLSTDTQYF
D: TRBD1; V: TRBV15; size: few; J: TRBJ2-4; DNA: TGTGCCACCAGCAGAGATAAACAGGGGATTCAGTACTTC; CDR3: CATSRDKQGIQYF
D: -; V: TRBV4-3; size: -; J: TRBJ1-3; DNA: TGCGCCAGCAGCCAAGACACAGGGTCTGGAAACACCATATATTTT; CDR3: CASSQDTGSGNTIYF
D: TRBD2; V: TRBV2; size: once; J: TRBJ2-2; DNA: TGTGCCAGCAGTGAAGCGCTAGCGGGGCCCGGGGAGCTGTTTTTT; CDR3: CASSEALAGPGELFF
D: TRBD1; V: TRBV27; size: -; J: TRBJ2-6; DNA: TGTGCCAGCAGTAAGGCGTCCCTAGGGGGCGCTGGGGCCAACGTCCTGACTTTC; CDR3: CASSKASLGGAGANVLTF
D: -; V: TRBV11-2; size: once; J: TRBJ2-7; DNA: TGTGCCAGCAGCTCCACAGGCTACGAGCAGTACTTC; CDR3: CASSSTGYEQYF
D: -; V: TRBV14; size: -; J: TRBJ2-7; DNA: TGTGCCAGCAGCCAAGATGGAAGGGGAAGCTACGAGCAGTACTTC; CDR3: CASSQDGRGSYEQYF
D: TRBD1; V: TRBV6-5; size: many; J: TRBJ2-2; DNA: TGTGCCAGCAGGAAGGACAGGGGGCGTATCGGGGAGCTGTTTTTT; CDR3: CASRKDRGRIGELFF
D: -; V: TRBV5-3; size: -; J: TRBJ1-2; DNA: TGTGCCAGAAGCTTGAGCCCACCCTCCGAAGCGGTATGGTCTAACTATGGCTACACCTTC; CDR3: CARSLSPPSEAVWSNYGYTF
D: -; V: TRBV14; size: -; J: TRBJ2-2; DNA: TGTGCCAGCAGCCCCAATGACTTTATTGGAGCCGGGGAGCTGTTTTTT; CDR3: CASSPNDFIGAGELFF
D: -; V: TRBV29-1; size: -; J: TRBJ1-1; DNA: TGCAGCGTTGAAGACGGTTTAGAGAACACTGAAGCTTTCTTT; CDR3: CSVEDGLENTEAFF
D: -; V: TRBV5-1; size: once; J: TRBJ1-4; DNA: TGCGCCAGCAGTCCCGAACCGAGGGTAATGGGAAAACTGTTTTTT; CDR3: CASSPEPRVMGKLFF
D: -; V: TRBV7-2; size: -; J: TRBJ2-3; DNA: TGTGCCAGCAGCTTTACAGCCGCAGATACGCAGTATTTT; CDR3: CASSFTAADTQYF
D: -; V: TRBV10-3; size: -; J: TRBJ1-1; DNA: TGTGCCATCACCTTGGGACACCAGAACACTGAAGCTTTCTTT; CDR3: CAITLGHQNTEAFF
D: -; V: TRBV5-4; size: -; J: TRBJ2-2; DNA: TGTGCCAGCAGCCCTGCCAGGTGGGGGGACCCGACCACCGGGGAGCTGTTTTTT; CDR3: CASSPARWGDPTTGELFF
D: -; V: TRBV7-3; size: -; J: TRBJ1-5; DNA: TGTGCCAGCAGCCCCGGGGGTGGAGGGAAGGGCAATCAGCCCCAGCATTTT; CDR3: CASSPGGGGKGNQPQHF
D: -; V: TRBV7-8; size: once; J: TRBJ1-1; DNA: TGTGCCAGCAGCCGTCTAGGGGGTTCGAACACTGAAGCTTTCTTT; CDR3: CASSRLGGSNTEAFF
D: TRBD2; V: TRBV28; size: once; J: TRBJ2-7; DNA: TGTGCCAGCGCAACGGGGGGGCACGAGCAGTACTTC; CDR3: CASATGGHEQYF